This T cell receptor (beta chain) was profiled in a study of cytomegalovirus exposure and HLA in healthy donors. Primers: 60 Vbeta forward and 13 Jbeta reverse. Libraries were prepared by immunoSEQ multiplex PCR; TCRdb keeps only in-frame clonotypes and omits some of them. The table lists 150,000 to 180,000 clones, roughly 74% of them singletons. Deletions cut 0 bases from V and 2 bases from J, with 11 bases between. The CDR3 has 15 amino acids. Germline V gene sequence: CDR1 LGHNA, CDR2 YNFKEQ. This clone was recorded only once. Its antigen is unknown. Whole-study findings and limits: Some V segments (TRBV6-2 and TRBV6-3 among them) were excluded as indistinguishable. Evidence from a later analysis indicated that most CMV-associated TCR beta chains looked HLA-restricted. The authors later linked a missense DCLRE1C variant to TCR beta V- and J-gene trimming.

The receptor comes from a man aged 18 to 29 in good health and CMV-seronegative. The J gene is TRBJ2-7, the V gene TRBV4-2; a weak D match, TRBD2 (5 bases). The sample comprised PBMCs. The CDR3 nucleotides read TGTGCCAGCAGCCAAGAAGGGCGGGTACCCTACGAGCAGTACTTC. Protein sequence: CASSQEGRVPYEQYF.